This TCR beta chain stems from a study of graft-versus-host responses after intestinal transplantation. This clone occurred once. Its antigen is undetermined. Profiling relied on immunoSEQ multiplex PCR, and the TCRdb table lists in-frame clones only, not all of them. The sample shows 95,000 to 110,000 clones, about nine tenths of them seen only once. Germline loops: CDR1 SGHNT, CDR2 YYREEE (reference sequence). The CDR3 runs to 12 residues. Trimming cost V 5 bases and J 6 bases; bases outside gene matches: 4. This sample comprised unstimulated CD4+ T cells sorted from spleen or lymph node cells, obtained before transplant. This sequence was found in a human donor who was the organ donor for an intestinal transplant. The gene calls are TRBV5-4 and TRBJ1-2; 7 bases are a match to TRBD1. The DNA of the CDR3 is TGTGCCAGCAGGGGTGGGACAGATGGCTACACCTTC. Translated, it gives CASRGGTDGYTF.